What follows are 31 T cell receptor beta chains derived from one specimen sequenced in a study of beta chain features in type 1 diabetes. What was sequenced were expressed TCRB transcripts, since all of the isolated RNA had been reverse transcribed. Sequencing was performed with immunoSEQ multiplex PCR; in TCRdb, only in-frame clones are kept and a portion is missing. The table has some 290,000 clones, 13% to 15% seen once; the top ten hold more than 0.015%. General study points: There was a moderate but significant shortening of TCRB CDR3s in all four CD4+ subsets of Type 1 diabetes patients.

What these receptors recognize is not known. Sequenced input: naive CD4+ T cells from blood. These receptors were collected from a man aged 25-45 years with type 1 diabetes.

This clone was detected a few times. The V and J genes are TRBV28 and TRBJ2-7; TRBD1 is a possible D gene (6 bases). CDR3 length equals 16 residues. V lost 3 bases, J lost 4 bases, and 19 bases lay in between. CDR1 MDHEN and CDR2 SYDVKM come from the germline V gene. The CDR3 sequence: CASSFTGTLSRYEQYF. CDR3 nucleotides: TGTGCCAGCAGTTTTACCGGGACACTCTCCCGTTACGAGCAGTACTTC.

V usage is TRBV9 and J usage is TRBJ2-7; perhaps TRBD2 as D (6 bases). The CDR3 sequence is 15 residues long. V was shortened by 0 bases and J by 0 bases, with 10 bases between the two germline ends. Germline V CDR1 and CDR2: SGDLS, YYNGEE. The CDR3 reads CASSVGAGSSYEQYF. The CDR3 region has the DNA TGTGCCAGCAGCGTAGGGGCGGGAAGCTCCTACGAGCAGTACTTC.

This rearrangement joins TRBV7-3 to TRBJ2-2; 9 nucleotides agree with TRBD2. V dropped 1 base and J dropped 3; count of bases not matched to a gene: 9. The germline gives CDR1 SGHTA, CDR2 FQGTGA. The CDR3 runs to 18 residues. The CDR3 DNA reads TGTGCCAGCAGCTTAATTCGCTTAGCGGGAGCGGACACCGGGGAGCTGTTTTTT. Its translation is CASSLIRLAGADTGELFF.

J is TRBJ2-5 and V is TRBV19, with D possibly being TRBD1 (5 bases). There are 15 residues in the CDR3. Germline loops: CDR1 LNHDA, CDR2 SQIVND (reference sequence). Trimming shortened V by 0 bases and J by 5 bases, and 13 bases separated the two germline ends. In DNA, the CDR3 is TGTGCCAGTAGTATAGAAGCAGGGTACGTGGAGACCCAGTACTTC. Translating gives CASSIEAGYVETQYF.

This clone was picked up a small number of times. The chain employs TRBV25-1 and TRBJ2-7; 10 nucleotides align to TRBD2. The CDR3 runs to 14 residues. Germline V gives CDR1 MGHDK, CDR2 SYGVNS. The trim removed 4 bases at V and 4 bases at J, leaving 4 bases unmatched. CDR3 region: CASSVASGSYEQYF. CDR3 in DNA: TGTGCCAGCAGTGTGGCTAGCGGGAGTTACGAGCAGTACTTC.

There are a few counts of this clone. This rearrangement joins TRBV5-4 to TRBJ2-5, with D possibly matching TRBD2 (5 bases). Trimming pared 3 bases from V and 2 bases from J, leaving 17 bases between. This CDR3 comprises 16 residues. Germline loops: CDR1 SGHNT, CDR2 YYREEE (reference sequence). Here the CDR3 reads CASSSEARRSQETQYF. The CDR3 DNA is TGTGCCAGCAGCTCGGAGGCAAGGAGAAGTCAAGAGACCCAGTACTTC.

J is TRBJ2-7 and V is TRBV30; 8 bases align to TRBD2. Per the germline V gene, CDR1 is GTSNPN and CDR2 is SVGIG (reference sequence). This CDR3 has 15 residues. The junction had 12 bases not matched to a gene; V was cut back by 2 bases and J by 6 bases. CDR3 loop: CAWSRELAATAEQYF. The CDR3 DNA sequence: TGTGCCTGGAGTCGGGAACTAGCGGCCACCGCCGAGCAGTACTTC.

This clone showed up just a few times. This chain joins TRBV9 and TRBJ2-1; 7 positions agree with TRBD2. The germline V gene has CDR1 SGDLS and CDR2 YYNGEE. J was trimmed by 7 bases and V by 3 bases; bases with no gene match: 13. CDR3 size: 16 residues. For the CDR3, the DNA is TGTGCCAGCAGCGCTAGGTCGGGCGGGAGTATGAATGAGCAGTTCTTC. Residues: CASSARSGGSMNEQFF.

This chain joins TRBV2 and TRBJ1-2; 7 nucleotides agree with TRBD1. The germline gives CDR1 SNHLY, CDR2 FYNNEI. This CDR3 is 14 amino acids long. The ends lost 3 bases at V and 0 bases at J; junction bases unmatched: 1. The CDR3 DNA sequence: TGTGCCAGCAGTGACAGGGGGGCTAACTATGGCTACACCTTC. It translates to CASSDRGANYGYTF.

V usage is TRBV5-1 and J usage is TRBJ2-1, with 13 positions matching TRBD2. Per the germline V gene, CDR1 is SGHRS and CDR2 is YFSETQ. The CDR3 loop spans 15 amino acids. V shed 7 bases and J 7 bases; nucleotides not matched to a gene: 8. CDR3 DNA sequence: TGCGCCAGCGACTCCGGGACTAGCGGGATTAATGAGCAGTTCTTC. Translated: CASDSGTSGINEQFF.

This clone was seen only a few times. The chain combines TRBV7-2 with TRBJ2-7; D is possibly TRBD1 (6 bases). Germline V gene lookup returns CDR1 SGHTA and CDR2 FQGNSA. There are 14 residues in the CDR3. Deletions cut 4 bases from V and 3 bases from J, with 13 bases between. CDR3 amino acids: CASSSVQGNYEQYF. In nucleotides, the CDR3 is TGTGCCAGCAGCTCCGTCCAGGGGAACTACGAGCAGTACTTC.

This clone has only a few counts. The chain joins TRBV29-1 to TRBJ2-7; D remains unclear. CDR3 length equals 14 residues. Germline CDR1 and CDR2: SQVTM and ANQGSEA. Trimming shortened V by 5 bases and J by 2 bases, and 16 bases separated the two germline ends. CDR3 DNA: TGCAGCGTTCGAGGCCGGGTTGGCGCCTACGAGCAGTACTTC. Encoded protein: CSVRGRVGAYEQYF.

The V gene is TRBV15, the J gene TRBJ2-7, with 14 positions matching TRBD2. There are 17 residues in the CDR3. Germline trimming cut 8 bases from V and 4 bases from J; bases unmatched to any gene: 13. CDR1 and CDR2 from the germline V gene are LNHNV and YYDKDF (reference sequence). CDR3 protein: CATGTGTSGSLGYEQYF. CDR3 in DNA: TGTGCCACCGGAACCGGGACTAGCGGGAGCCTAGGGTACGAGCAGTACTTC.

This chain uses TRBV11-2 with TRBJ2-3; D perhaps matches TRBD2 (6 bases). CDR3 length: 14 amino acids. V lost 5 bases and J lost 1, with 10 bases in between. The germline V gene has CDR1 SGHAT and CDR2 FQNNGV. Here the CDR3 DNA reads TGTGCCAGCAGCAAGGGACTCGGCACAGATACGCAGTATTTT. Protein: CASSKGLGTDTQYF.

The J gene is TRBJ2-1, the V gene TRBV11-3; D gene unclear. CDR1 is SGHNT and CDR2 is YENEEA in the germline V gene. The CDR3 sequence is 13 residues long. Trimming took 2 bases from V and 5 from J, leaving 7 bases between them. CDR3 nucleotide sequence: TGTGCCAGCAGCTTAACAGTGGACAATGAGCAGTTCTTC. Protein sequence: CASSLTVDNEQFF.

This chain uses TRBV11-2 with TRBJ2-1, with a weak D call TRBD2 (6 bases). This CDR3 is built from 14 residues. Looked up from germline, CDR1 is SGHAT and CDR2 is FQNNGV. V was pared by 5 bases and J by 2 bases, with 10 bases between. The CDR3 nucleotides read TGTGCCAGCAGCAAGGGACTGGCCTACAATGAGCAGTTCTTC. It is translated as CASSKGLAYNEQFF.

The DNA of the CDR3 is TGTGCCAGCACCGGGGGACTAGCGGGAGAGACCCAGTACTTC. Its protein product is CASTGGLAGETQYF. The chain has TRBV2 and TRBJ2-5; TRBD2 matches at 12 bases. This CDR3 is built from 14 residues. Trimming at V came to 7 bases and at J to 4 bases, leaving 4 bases not matched to a gene. Germline CDR1 is SNHLY and CDR2 is FYNNEI.

The J gene is TRBJ2-5, the V gene TRBV7-9, with D possibly being TRBD2 (6 bases). CDR1 and CDR2 from the germline V gene are SEHNR and FQNEAQ (reference sequence). V was trimmed by 7 bases and J by 5 bases, leaving 14 bases between them. The CDR3 consists of 13 residues. CDR3 DNA: TGTGCCAGCACCAGGGACTCTGGGGAGACCCAGTACTTC. It is translated as CASTRDSGETQYF.

This clone has a handful of counts. The CDR3 nucleotides are TGCGCCAGCGATAGACTAGTGGTGAATTTCGAGCAGTACTTC. It yields the protein CASDRLVVNFEQYF. This rearrangement joins TRBV23-1 to TRBJ2-7; TRBD2 is a possible D gene (6 bases). TRBV23-1 is filed as an ORF, its function uncertain. The CDR3 is 14 residues long. V lost 8 bases and J lost 6, with 20 bases in between.

The chain has TRBV2 and TRBJ1-1; TRBD1 agrees at 10 bases. The CDR3 loop spans 14 amino acids. Germline V gene data show CDR1 as SNHLY and CDR2 as FYNNEI. Losses at the gene ends were 6 bases for V and 4 bases for J; bases not matched to a gene: 5. CDR3 loop: CASRPGTGVTEAFF. The CDR3 nucleotides are TGTGCCAGCAGGCCCGGGACAGGGGTCACTGAAGCTTTCTTT.

The V and J genes are TRBV6-1 and TRBJ2-5; D is unclear. V gave up 3 bases and J gave up 5 bases, with 7 bases separating them. From germline, CDR1 is MNHNS and CDR2 SASEGT. The CDR3 sequence is 12 residues long. CDR3 loop: CASSDPEETQYF. CDR3 nucleotides: TGTGCCAGCAGTGATCCTGAGGAGACCCAGTACTTC.

This rearrangement joins TRBV5-1 to TRBJ2-1; TRBD2 matches at 8 bases. The germline V gene encodes CDR1 SGHRS and CDR2 YFSETQ. The ends lost 2 bases at V and 1 base at J; junction bases unmatched: 8. The CDR3 extends over 17 amino acids. CDR3 region: CASSFTLAGRSYNEQFF. CDR3 coding DNA: TGCGCCAGCAGCTTCACCCTAGCGGGCCGTTCCTACAATGAGCAGTTCTTC. The full variable domain, rest sourced from reference TRBV5-1 and TRBJ2-1, is KAGVTQTPRYLIKTRGQQVTLSCSPISGHRSVSWYQQTPGQGLQFLFEYFSETQRNKGNFPGRFSGRQFSNSRSEMNVSTLELGDSALYLCASSFTLAGRSYNEQFFGPGTRLTVL.

The sample holds a few counts of this clone. An end of the junction does not agree with germline; a read error may underlie this. The chain employs TRBV29-1 and TRBJ2-7; TRBD1 might be the D (8 bases). The CDR3 covers 12 residues. Germline CDR1 is SQVTM and CDR2 is ANQGSEA. The chain's CDR3 is CSVLPDRGGLHF. The CDR3 DNA is TGCAGCGTACTACCCGACAGGGGAGGGCTCCACTTC.

This clone has just a few counts. V gene TRBV29-1 combines with J gene TRBJ1-3; D not certain. V was shortened by 7 bases and J by 0 bases, with 10 bases between the two germline ends. The CDR3 is 13 residues long. In germline, CDR1 is SQVTM, CDR2 ANQGSEA. DNA of the CDR3: TGCAGCGCACAGACGAGCTCTGGAAACACCATATATTTT. It specifies CSAQTSSGNTIYF.

The rearrangement links TRBV2 to TRBJ2-7; 12 nucleotides match TRBD2. The CDR3 sequence is 15 residues long. The trim removed 5 bases at V and 11 bases at J, leaving 13 bases unmatched. Germline V gene data show CDR1 as SNHLY and CDR2 as FYNNEI. The CDR3 DNA follows: TGTGCCAGCAGTCCAGAGACTAGCGGGAGTATTAGGGAGTACTTC. Translated, it gives CASSPETSGSIREYF.

The rearrangement uses TRBV7-3 and TRBJ2-1; 7 positions agree with TRBD2. Trimming took 2 bases from V and 4 from J; bases not matched to a gene: 8. The CDR3 contains 16 residues. Germline assignment: CDR1 SGHTA and CDR2 FQGTGA. The CDR3 sequence is CASSLQAGILYNEQFF. The CDR3 coding sequence is TGTGCCAGCAGCTTACAAGCGGGGATACTTTACAATGAGCAGTTCTTC.

This clone was detected only a few times. This sequence joins TRBV6-5 and TRBJ2-7, with TRBD2 matching 9 bases. The V gene end was trimmed by 4 bases and the J gene end by 0 bases; junction bases not matched to a gene: 7. CDR1 MNHEY and CDR2 SVGAGI come from the germline V gene. The CDR3 spans 16 residues. The CDR3 DNA reads TGTGCCAGCAGTTCTAGACTAGCGGTGAGCTCCTACGAGCAGTACTTC. Protein sequence: CASSSRLAVSSYEQYF.

This clone was picked up a small number of times. CDR3 bases: TGTGCCAGCAGTAGGGACAGGGAAAACACCGGGGAGCTGTTTTTT. This codes for CASSRDRENTGELFF. This sequence joins TRBV2 and TRBJ2-2; 9 bases map to TRBD1. Trimming removed 5 bases from V and 2 bases from J; junction bases left unmatched: 3. The CDR3 contains 15 residues. Germline values: CDR1 SNHLY, CDR2 FYNNEI.

The chain is built from TRBV9 and TRBJ2-7; D may be TRBD2 (7 bases). Germline assignment: CDR1 SGDLS and CDR2 YYNGEE. Trimming cost V 3 bases and J 3 bases, with 10 bases left between them. This CDR3 has 13 amino acids. The CDR3 DNA reads TGTGCCAGCAGCGCCGGGGGGCTCTACGAGCAGTACTTC. It is translated as CASSAGGLYEQYF.

The rearrangement uses TRBV5-1 and TRBJ2-1; 10 positions agree with TRBD2. There are 15 residues in the CDR3. J gave up 7 bases and V 2 bases, and 6 bases lay outside the gene matches. Germline CDR1 reads SGHRS; CDR2 reads YFSETQ. In nucleotides, the CDR3 is TGCGCCAGCAGCTTCCTAGCGGGAGATGAGAATGAGCAGTTCTTC. This encodes CASSFLAGDENEQFF.

This clone appeared a few times. The CDR3 loop is CASSTIYGVWETQYF. DNA for the CDR3: TGTGCCAGCAGTACGATTTACGGGGTCTGGGAGACCCAGTACTTC. V gene TRBV25-1 combines with J gene TRBJ2-5; D is possibly TRBD2 (5 bases). The germline CDR1 and CDR2 sequences are MGHDK and SYGVNS. The CDR3 has 15 residues. V lost 5 bases to trimming and J lost 5 bases, with 18 bases between them.